These 9 T cell receptor beta chains came from one sample sequenced in a study of blood T cells in healthy people across ages. Together with a sample-barcoded 5' primer, a J-beta primer mix was included in a second PCR lasting roughly 6 to 12 cycles. One entry per CDR3 protein, called by TCRdb with MiXCR from the 5' RACE reads. The sample includes about 1.5 million distinct CDR3 sequences, 35% to 45% of them seen just once. Specimen: blood. These receptors all stem from a woman aged 18-29 years in good health.

The table lists this clonotype with a count of one. For the CDR3, the DNA is TGTGCCAGCAGTTTTAAGAGTGAGCAGTTCTTC. Protein sequence: CASSFKSEQFF. The V gene is TRBV28, the J gene TRBJ2-1; no clear D. CDR1 MDHEN and CDR2 SYDVKM come from the germline V gene. The V end lost 3 bases, the J end lost 9 bases, and 6 bases lay between the germline ends. The CDR3 loop spans 11 amino acids.

The chain carries TRBV20-1 and TRBJ1-1; 7 positions agree with TRBD1. The V segment lost 3 bases and the J segment 5 bases; nucleotides outside the gene matches: 9. The CDR3 has 14 residues. In germline, CDR1 is DFQATT, CDR2 SNEGSKA (reference sequence). The CDR3 is CSARETGKETEAFF. The CDR3 nucleotides read TGCAGTGCTAGGGAGACAGGGAAGGAGACTGAAGCTTTCTTT.

This clonotype was seen a few times. This chain uses TRBV6-5 with TRBJ1-1; D unclear. The CDR3 loop spans 13 amino acids. Trimming took 5 bases from V and 4 from J, leaving 11 bases between them. Germline CDR1 is MNHEY and CDR2 is SVGAGI. The CDR3 DNA reads as TGTGCCAGCAGTCGGACGGTGGGCACTGAAGCTTTCTTT. Translated: CASSRTVGTEAFF.

The V and J genes are TRBV27 and TRBJ2-7; 7 nucleotides agree with TRBD2. The CDR3 is 16 residues long. Unmatched junction bases numbered 11, after V lost 6 bases and J lost 0 bases. The germline V gene encodes CDR1 MNHEY and CDR2 SMNVEV (reference sequence). CDR3 bases: TGTGCCAGCAGGCGGGGAGGGCAGAGTTACTCCTACGAGCAGTACTTC. This encodes CASRRGGQSYSYEQYF.

This rearrangement joins TRBV4-3 to TRBJ1-5, with D possibly TRBD1 on 5 matching bases. The CDR3 extends over 15 amino acids. The germline V gene encodes CDR1 LGHNA and CDR2 YSLEER. Trimming pared 0 bases from V and 4 bases from J, leaving 10 bases between. This chain's CDR3 is CASSQEAGRNQPQHF. CDR3 DNA sequence: TGCGCCAGCAGCCAAGAGGCAGGGAGAAATCAGCCCCAGCATTTT.

J is TRBJ2-7 and V is TRBV7-2; TRBD1 is a possible D gene (5 bases). The CDR3 extends over 13 amino acids. Germline CDR1 and CDR2: SGHTA and FQGNSA. V was pared by 4 bases and J by 3 bases, with 10 bases between. CDR3 residues: CASSSGWFYEQYF. DNA of the CDR3: TGTGCCAGCAGCTCAGGGTGGTTCTACGAGCAGTACTTC.

The genes are TRBV6-5 and TRBJ2-1, with 13 bases aligning to TRBD2. J was trimmed by 8 bases and V by 4 bases; bases with no gene match: 17. CDR3 length: 19 amino acids. CDR1 and CDR2 (germline): MNHEY, SVGAGI. Here the CDR3 reads CASSFRLAGGLMGLDEQFF. DNA for the CDR3: TGTGCCAGCAGTTTCCGACTAGCGGGGGGCCTAATGGGCCTGGATGAGCAGTTCTTC.

As regards this clonotype: Germline and junction disagree at one end, which may indicate a read error. The chain links TRBV10-3 to TRBJ1-2, with a possible D match to TRBD1 (5 bases). Germline CDR1 reads ENHRY; CDR2 reads SYGVKD. This CDR3 is built from 15 residues. The CDR3 loop is CATSDTVRANYGYTF. The CDR3 DNA is TGTGCCACCAGTGACACGGTCAGGGCCAACTATGGCTACACCTTC.

A word on this clonotype: The conserved closing phenylalanine or tryptophan is absent in this CDR3, likely reflecting a read error. The chain joins TRBV9 to TRBJ2-7; D is perhaps TRBD2 (5 bases). Germline CDR1 reads SGDLS; CDR2 reads YYNGEE. The length of the CDR3 is 16 residues. V was shortened by 4 bases and J by 3 bases, with 20 bases between the two germline ends. The CDR3 region is CASSRTGNRGFYEQYL. CDR3 bases: TGTGCCAGCAGCAGGACCGGGAATCGAGGTTTCTACGAGCAGTACCTC.